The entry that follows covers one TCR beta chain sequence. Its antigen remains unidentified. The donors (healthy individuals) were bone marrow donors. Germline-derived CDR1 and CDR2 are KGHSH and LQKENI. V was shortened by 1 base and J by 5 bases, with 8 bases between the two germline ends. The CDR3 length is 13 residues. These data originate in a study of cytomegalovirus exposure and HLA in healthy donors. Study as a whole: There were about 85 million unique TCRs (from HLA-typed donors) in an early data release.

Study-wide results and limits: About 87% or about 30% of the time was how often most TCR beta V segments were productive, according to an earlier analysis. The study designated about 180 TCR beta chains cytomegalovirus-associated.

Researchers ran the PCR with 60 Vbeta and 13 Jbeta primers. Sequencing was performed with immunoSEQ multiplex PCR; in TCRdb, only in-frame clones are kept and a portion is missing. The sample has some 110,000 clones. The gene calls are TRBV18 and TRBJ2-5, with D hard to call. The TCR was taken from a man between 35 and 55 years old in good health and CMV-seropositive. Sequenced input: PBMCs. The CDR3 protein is CASSPRLGETQYF. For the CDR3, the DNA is TGTGCCAGCTCACCACGGTTGGGCGAGACCCAGTACTTC.